These 26 T cell receptor beta chains originate from one sample sequenced in a study of early T cells in non-severe SARS-CoV-2 infection. TCRdb re-called the 5' RACE reads through MiXCR, storing one row per CDR3 protein. The sample gives tens of thousands of distinct CDR3 sequences, around an eighth of which show up once; over 0.95% is in the top ten. Sequenced material: whole blood. These receptors were obtained from an adult who was a healthcare worker with PCR-confirmed SARS-CoV-2 infection or an uninfected control (not recorded which).

This clonotype was seen ten or more times. The J gene is TRBJ2-1, the V gene TRBV28, with 8 bases matching TRBD1. Trimming removed 5 bases from V and 9 bases from J; junction bases left unmatched: 15. Germline V gene sequence: CDR1 MDHEN, CDR2 SYDVKM. CDR3 size: 16 residues. CDR3 in amino acids: CASSPRLLRGRGEQFF. CDR3 in DNA: TGTGCCAGCAGTCCTCGGCTCCTCAGGGGGCGGGGTGAGCAGTTCTTC. Supplemented by reference TRBV28 and TRBJ2-1, the full variable domain reads DVKVTQSSRYLVKRTGEKVFLECVQDMDHENMFWYRQDPGLGLRLIYFSYDVKMKEKGDIPEGYSVSREKKERFSLILESASTNQTSMYLCASSPRLLRGRGEQFFGPGTRLTVL.

This clonotype was detected many times. The chain has TRBV20-1 and TRBJ2-7; no reliable D call. This CDR3 contains 12 residues. The germline V gene has CDR1 DFQATT and CDR2 SNEGSKA (reference sequence). Trimming took 7 bases from V and 2 from J, leaving 12 bases between them. The CDR3 DNA reads TGCAGTGGGCGGACGGTTACCTACGAGCAGTACTTC. Its protein is CSGRTVTYEQYF.

This sequence joins TRBV19 and TRBJ2-3; 10 positions agree with TRBD1. V dropped 10 bases and J dropped 3; count of bases not matched to a gene: 10. Germline assignment: CDR1 LNHDA and CDR2 SQIVND (reference sequence). The CDR3 is made up of 15 amino acids. The CDR3 reads CATSGQGVRTDTQYF. CDR3 DNA: TGTGCCACCTCCGGACAGGGGGTAAGGACAGATACGCAGTATTTT.

This clonotype occurred many times. This chain links TRBV9 with TRBJ2-1; D might be TRBD1 (5 bases). The germline gives CDR1 SGDLS, CDR2 YYNGEE. Trimming shortened V by 5 bases and J by 2 bases, and 14 bases separated the two germline ends. The CDR3 runs 15 residues. The CDR3: CASSSGFLTYNEQFF. The DNA for the CDR3 is TGTGCCAGCAGTTCAGGGTTTCTGACCTACAATGAGCAGTTCTTC.

This clonotype appeared many times. This rearrangement joins TRBV30 to TRBJ2-7; 8 bases agree with TRBD1. This CDR3 has 14 amino acids. Germline V gene lookup returns CDR1 GTSNPN and CDR2 SVGIG (reference sequence). V lost 3 bases, J lost 2 bases, and 6 bases stayed unmatched. CDR3 sequence reads: CAWRRTGTAYEQYF. The CDR3 bases are TGTGCCTGGAGACGGACAGGGACCGCCTACGAGCAGTACTTC.

On this clonotype: One end of the junction does not line up with germline, which may come from a read error. The gene calls are TRBV4-3 and TRBJ1-2; D is possibly TRBD1 (5 bases). This CDR3 has 14 residues. In germline, CDR1 is LGHNA, CDR2 YSLEER. CDR3 sequence reads: CANSPLWGDYGYTF. The CDR3 nucleotides are TGCGCCAACAGCCCCCTATGGGGCGACTATGGCTACACCTTC.

This clonotype was counted ten times or more. The chain joins TRBV27 to TRBJ1-1; TRBD1 is a possible D gene (5 bases). Germline CDR1 is MNHEY and CDR2 is SMNVEV (reference sequence). The V end lost 6 bases, the J end lost 4 bases, and 12 bases lay between the germline ends. This CDR3 has 13 amino acids. This CDR3 reads CASRKGLGTEAFF. CDR3 nucleotide sequence: TGTGCCAGCAGGAAGGGACTGGGCACTGAAGCTTTCTTT.

This clonotype was observed many times. V gene TRBV5-1 combines with J gene TRBJ2-5; 8 bases agree with TRBD2. The trim removed 4 bases at V and 1 base at J, leaving 12 bases unmatched. The CDR3 spans 17 residues. From germline, CDR1 is SGHRS and CDR2 YFSETQ. CDR3 DNA sequence: TGCGCCAGCAGCCCCCTAAATAGCGGGGAATCCCAAGAGACCCAGTACTTC. Translation: CASSPLNSGESQETQYF.

This clonotype was recorded at least ten times. This chain joins TRBV28 and TRBJ2-7; D call uncertain. The germline V gene has CDR1 MDHEN and CDR2 SYDVKM. Deletions cut 0 bases from V and 3 bases from J, with 9 bases between. The CDR3 extends over 14 amino acids. As DNA, the CDR3 is TGTGCCAGCAGTTTATGGCATGGAATCTACGAGCAGTACTTC. This sequence encodes CASSLWHGIYEQYF. Supplemented by reference TRBV28 and TRBJ2-7, the full variable domain reads DVKVTQSSRYLVKRTGEKVFLECVQDMDHENMFWYRQDPGLGLRLIYFSYDVKMKEKGDIPEGYSVSREKKERFSLILESASTNQTSMYLCASSLWHGIYEQYFGPGTRLTVT.

This clonotype appeared many times. The chain carries TRBV25-1 and TRBJ1-2; TRBD1 aligns across 8 bases. The length of the CDR3 is 15 residues. With 6 bases clipped from V and 5 bases from J, the junction kept 11 bases outside the gene matches. Germline CDR1 reads MGHDK; CDR2 reads SYGVNS. CDR3 nucleotides: TGTGCCAGCAGATCCATAGGGACAGGAGGTTATGGCTACACCTTC. As protein: CASRSIGTGGYGYTF.

Ten or more counts support this clonotype. The chain joins TRBV27 to TRBJ2-7; D is unclear. Trimming pared 0 bases from V and 0 bases from J, leaving 9 bases between. Germline values: CDR1 MNHEY, CDR2 SMNVEV (reference sequence). The CDR3 is made up of 15 amino acids. This chain's CDR3 is CASSLSYGDSYEQYF. The CDR3, as DNA: TGTGCCAGCAGTTTATCGTATGGGGACTCCTACGAGCAGTACTTC.

This clonotype occurred many times. CDR3 DNA sequence: TGCGCCAGCACCCCCTTCGGGGCGAGTGGCTACGAGCAGTACTTC. Translation gives CASTPFGASGYEQYF. The V gene is TRBV5-1, the J gene TRBJ2-7; the D gene could be TRBD1 or TRBD2 (5 bases each). The length of the CDR3 is 15 residues. Germline lookup yields CDR1 SGHRS and CDR2 YFSETQ. Deletions cut 6 bases from V and 3 bases from J, with 19 bases between.

This clonotype was counted many times. The J gene is TRBJ1-2, the V gene TRBV7-9; 8 nucleotides line up with TRBD1. Germline V CDR1 and CDR2: SEHNR, FQNEAQ (reference sequence). Trimming at V came to 6 bases and at J to 6 bases, leaving 6 bases not matched to a gene. The CDR3 spans 13 residues. DNA for the CDR3: TGTGCCAGCAGGCTGACAGGGGCGGATGGCTACACCTTC. This translates into CASRLTGADGYTF.

This clonotype was counted ten times or more. The chain has TRBV11-2 and TRBJ2-7; D possibly corresponds to TRBD2 (5 bases). Trimming removed 6 bases from V and 7 bases from J, with 16 bases in between. CDR1 is SGHAT and CDR2 is FQNNGV in the germline V gene. The CDR3 runs 13 residues. The CDR3 coding sequence is TGTGCCAGCAGGCCCCCGGGGAACTGGGAGCAGTACTTC. This translates into CASRPPGNWEQYF. Drawing the rest from reference TRBV11-2 and TRBJ2-7, the complete variable domain is EAGVAQSPRYKIIEKRQSVAFWCNPISGHATLYWYQQILGQGPKLLIQFQNNGVVDDSQLPKDRFSAERLKGVDSTLKIQPAKLEDSAVYLCASRPPGNWEQYFGPGTRLTVT.

Many counts were recorded for this clonotype. The chain couples TRBV27 to TRBJ2-2; perhaps TRBD1 as D (6 bases). The CDR3 totals 14 residues. The germline V gene encodes CDR1 MNHEY and CDR2 SMNVEV (reference sequence). The V and J ends lost 6 bases and 1 base respectively, with 9 bases between them. DNA for the CDR3: TGTGCCAGCAGACGGGGACAGAACACCGGGGAGCTGTTTTTT. It translates to CASRRGQNTGELFF.

This clonotype was seen at least ten times. The genes are TRBV20-1 and TRBJ1-2; TRBD1 matches at 9 bases. The CDR3 is 11 amino acids. V shed 6 bases, J shed 8 bases, and the junction held 4 bases outside the gene matches. Germline values: CDR1 DFQATT, CDR2 SNEGSKA (reference sequence). As DNA, the CDR3 is TGCAGTGCCGAGGACAGGGGAGGCTACACCTTC. This gives the protein CSAEDRGGYTF.

This clonotype was seen repeatedly, ten times or more. CDR3 amino acids: CSARQGDWEQYF. The CDR3 DNA is TGCAGTGCTAGACAGGGAGATTGGGAGCAGTACTTC. This sequence joins TRBV20-1 and TRBJ2-7, with D tentatively TRBD1 or TRBD2 (5 bases each). The V gene's germline CDR1 is DFQATT and CDR2 SNEGSKA (reference sequence). V lost 2 bases to trimming and J lost 7 bases, with 12 bases between them. CDR3 length: 12 amino acids.

This clonotype occurred many times. This chain joins TRBV25-1 and TRBJ2-5; D unclear. CDR1 and CDR2 from the germline V gene are MGHDK and SYGVNS. Trimming stripped 1 base from V and 3 bases from J, with 12 bases between. This CDR3 comprises 15 residues. CDR3 sequence: CASSELGRNKETQYF. Written as DNA, the CDR3 is TGTGCCAGCAGTGAATTGGGCAGAAATAAAGAGACCCAGTACTTC. The complete variable domain, with remaining parts taken from reference TRBV25-1 and TRBJ2-5, reads EADIYQTPRYLVIGTGKKITLECSQTMGHDKMYWYQQDPGMELHLIHYSYGVNSTEKGDLSSESTVSRIRTEHFPLTLESARPSHTSQYLCASSELGRNKETQYFGPGTRLLVL.

This clonotype was seen many times. This chain joins TRBV7-2 and TRBJ2-3; 12 bases align to TRBD2. The junction had 7 bases not matched to a gene; V was cut back by 2 bases and J by 1 base. There are 18 residues in the CDR3. Germline-derived CDR1 and CDR2 are SGHTA and FQGNSA. The CDR3 spells CASSLRSSGGAGTDTQYF. The CDR3 bases are TGTGCCAGCAGCTTACGGTCTAGCGGGGGGGCCGGCACAGATACGCAGTATTTT.

The chain recombines TRBV2 with TRBJ2-7, with TRBD1 identical over 8 bases. The germline V gene has CDR1 SNHLY and CDR2 FYNNEI. This CDR3 contains 16 residues. V shed 2 bases, J shed 2 bases, and the junction held 8 bases outside the gene matches. CDR3 nucleotides: TGTGCCAGCAGTGAACGAGCGAGACAGGGGCCCTACGAGCAGTACTTC. It codes for CASSERARQGPYEQYF.

At least ten counts were recorded for this clonotype. The gene calls are TRBV5-1 and TRBJ1-2, with D possibly TRBD1 on 5 matching bases. The V gene lost 1 base and the J gene lost 4 bases, with 17 bases spanning the gap. The CDR3 has 16 amino acids. Germline CDR1 is SGHRS and CDR2 is YFSETQ. The CDR3 here is CASSLKRGEGAYGYTF. CDR3 bases: TGCGCCAGCAGCTTGAAGCGGGGCGAGGGAGCCTATGGCTACACCTTC.

This clonotype occurred many times. The chain joins TRBV29-1 to TRBJ1-2; a possible D gene is TRBD1 (5 bases). Trimming stripped 3 bases from V and 7 bases from J, with 9 bases between. The CDR3 consists of 11 residues. CDR1 is SQVTM, CDR2 ANQGSEA, per germline. Here the CDR3 DNA reads TGCAGCGTTGACAGGGAAGCTGGCTACACCTTC. This encodes CSVDREAGYTF.

This clonotype has at least ten counts. V usage is TRBV21-1 and J usage is TRBJ2-7; the listed D gene, TRBD1, was not tested against the DNA. TRBV21-1 is termed a pseudogene. The CDR3 spans 15 residues. CDR3 DNA sequence: TGTGCCAGCAGCCGGGGCGGGGGGCCCCGCTACGAGCAGTACTTC. Translated: CASSRGGGPRYEQYF.

In its sample, this clonotype was seen many times. The DNA for the CDR3 is TGTGCCAGCAGGGGCCCCGGGACAGTTACCTACGAGCAGTACTTC. Translation gives CASRGPGTVTYEQYF. The chain couples TRBV28 to TRBJ2-7, with TRBD1 identical over 7 bases. This CDR3 has 15 amino acids. Germline V gives CDR1 MDHEN, CDR2 SYDVKM. The J segment lost 2 bases and the V segment lost 6 bases, leaving 10 bases of the junction unmatched.

The gene calls are TRBV6-1 and TRBJ2-1; the D gene is possibly TRBD2 (5 bases). The germline CDR1 and CDR2 sequences are MNHNS and SASEGT. CDR3 length equals 14 residues. Between the trimmed V and J ends, which lost 2 bases and 7 bases, there was a span of 12 bases. CDR3 residues: CASSESRLPNEQFF. In DNA form, the CDR3 reads TGTGCCAGCAGTGAATCGAGACTACCTAATGAGCAGTTCTTC.

In its sample, this clonotype was seen many times. V usage is TRBV21-1 and J usage is TRBJ2-7; the D call of TRBD1 is as the table states it, not checked on the DNA. TRBV21-1 is described as a pseudogene. This CDR3 has 16 residues. The chain's CDR3 is CASSKVSWTGFCEQYF. The CDR3 nucleotides are TGTGCCAGCAGCAAAGTATCGTGGACAGGGTTTTGCGAGCAGTACTTC.